Following are 27 T cell receptor beta chains from one sample sequenced in a study of OX40 agonist ivuxolimab in advanced cancers. The protocol was immunoSEQ multiplex PCR, while the TCRdb copy is restricted to in-frame clones and leaves out a portion. The sample gives about 70,000 clones, roughly three quarters of which show up once; 5% to 6% is in the top ten. The material was CD4+ or CD8+ T cells sorted from blood, obtained in a trial of the OX40 agonist ivuxolimab. The receptors stem from an adult with an advanced solid tumor such as melanoma, head and neck, liver or kidney cancer.

The chain employs TRBV7-2 and TRBJ2-1; 8 positions match TRBD1. The ends lost 5 bases at V and 4 bases at J; junction bases unmatched: 7. The CDR3 has 15 amino acids. Germline CDR1 SGHTA, CDR2 FQGNSA. The CDR3 sequence is CASSLQGAIYNEQFF. CDR3 nucleotide sequence: TGTGCCAGCAGCCTCCAGGGGGCTATATACAATGAGCAGTTCTTC.

This clone was counted between two and nine times. The DNA for the CDR3 is TGTGCCAGCAGCGTATTCCCCGGGGAGACCCAGTACTTC. Residues: CASSVFPGETQYF. V is TRBV9 and J is TRBJ2-5; D is uncertain. Trimming cost V 1 base and J 5 bases, with 9 bases left between them. The CDR3 is 13 residues long. The V gene's germline CDR1 is SGDLS and CDR2 YYNGEE.

V and J are TRBV29-1 and TRBJ1-2; D is uncertain. The CDR3 has 12 residues. V shed 6 bases and J shed 0 bases, with 8 bases lying between them. Per germline, CDR1 SQVTM and CDR2 ANQGSEA. As DNA, the CDR3 is TGCAGCGTATACAGCGCTAACTATGGCTACACCTTC. Its protein is CSVYSANYGYTF.

V gene TRBV12-5 combines with J gene TRBJ2-3; TRBD1 agrees at 8 bases. The CDR3 runs to 15 residues. V shed 6 bases, J shed 0 bases, and the junction held 5 bases outside the gene matches. Germline CDR1 LGHNT, CDR2 FRNRAP. CDR3 DNA: TGTGCTAGTGGGCCGGGACAGGCTAGCACAGATACGCAGTATTTT. Protein: CASGPGQASTDTQYF.

This clone was found a few times. The CDR3 nucleotides read TGCAGTGTTAAACAGAACACTGAAGCTTTCTTT. Amino acids: CSVKQNTEAFF. The chain is built from TRBV20-1 and TRBJ1-1, with D hard to call. V lost 7 bases, J lost 1 base, and 7 bases lay in between. The CDR3 is 11 amino acids. Germline assignment: CDR1 DFQATT and CDR2 SNEGSKA (reference sequence).

This sequence joins TRBV27 and TRBJ1-2; possible D gene TRBD1, 6 bases. V was pared by 5 bases and J by 2 bases, with 9 bases between. CDR3 size: 13 residues. In germline, CDR1 is MNHEY, CDR2 SMNVEV (reference sequence). The CDR3, as DNA: TGTGCCAGCAGTGCGGGACAAAACTATGGCTACACCTTC. Amino acids: CASSAGQNYGYTF.

J is TRBJ1-1 and V is TRBV11-3, with D perhaps TRBD1 (5 bases). The V end lost 4 bases, the J end lost 3 bases, and 9 bases lay between the germline ends. Germline-derived CDR1 and CDR2 are SGHNT and YENEEA. The CDR3 has 13 amino acids. As DNA, the CDR3 is TGTGCCAGCAGCTACCTCAGGGACACTGAAGCTTTCTTT. This gives the protein CASSYLRDTEAFF. Complete variable domain (other parts from reference TRBV11-3 and TRBJ1-1): EAGVVQSPRYKIIEKKQPVAFWCNPISGHNTLYWYLQNLGQGPELLIRYENEEAVDDSQLPKDRFSAERLKGVDSTLKIQPAELGDSAVYLCASSYLRDTEAFFGQGTRLTVV.

The chain is built from TRBV7-3 and TRBJ2-1, with D perhaps TRBD1 (5 bases). Germline CDR1 and CDR2: SGHTA and FQGTGA. This CDR3 is 15 amino acids long. Trimming stripped 2 bases from V and 4 bases from J, with 12 bases between. The CDR3 reads CASSLGKGIYNEQFF. The CDR3 DNA is TGTGCCAGCAGCTTAGGAAAGGGGATTTACAATGAGCAGTTCTTC. Filled out from reference TRBV7-3 and TRBJ2-1, the complete variable domain reads GAGVSQTPSNKVTEKGKYVELRCDPISGHTALYWYRQSLGQGPEFLIYFQGTGAADDSGLPNDRFFAVRPEGSVSTLKIQRTERGDSAVYLCASSLGKGIYNEQFFGPGTRLTVL.

This clone appeared a single time. This rearrangement joins TRBV19 to TRBJ1-1, with D perhaps matching TRBD1 (5 bases). The CDR3 totals 13 residues. V was trimmed by 6 bases and J by 9 bases, leaving 17 bases between them. Germline V gene lookup returns CDR1 LNHDA and CDR2 SQIVND (reference sequence). Here the CDR3 DNA reads TGTGCCAGTAGCATGACGGACATCCCAAAAGCTTTCTTT. Translating gives CASSMTDIPKAFF.

This chain uses TRBV5-4 with TRBJ2-7; 10 bases line up with TRBD1. CDR1 SGHNT and CDR2 YYREEE come from the germline V gene (reference sequence). The CDR3 is 18 residues long. V shed 3 bases, J shed 2 bases, and the junction held 14 bases outside the gene matches. The CDR3 nucleotides are TGTGCCAGCAGCTCCGGGACAGGGGACTTAATGGCCCCCTACGAGCAGTACTTC. As protein: CASSSGTGDLMAPYEQYF.

The V call is TRBV30, the J call TRBJ1-1, with unresolved D. V dropped 3 bases and J dropped 0 bases, with 5 bases sitting between them. The CDR3 is 12 residues long. CDR1 GTSNPN and CDR2 SVGIG come from the germline V gene (reference sequence). CDR3 nucleotide sequence: TGTGCCTGGAGCAGCGTGAACACTGAAGCTTTCTTT. Translated: CAWSSVNTEAFF.

As DNA, the CDR3 is TGTGCCAGCAGTGCCCTAGCCAAAAACATTCAGTACTTC. This encodes CASSALAKNIQYF. This chain connects TRBV2 to TRBJ2-4; D is unresolved. Between the trimmed V and J ends, which lost 4 bases and 0 bases, there was a span of 4 bases. CDR3 length: 13 amino acids. Germline CDR1 and CDR2: SNHLY and FYNNEI.

This chain links TRBV10-2 with TRBJ2-7, with D tentatively TRBD1 (6 bases). Deletions cut 7 bases from V and 2 bases from J, with 15 bases between. The length of the CDR3 is 14 residues. Germline values: CDR1 WSHSY, CDR2 SAAADI. The CDR3 nucleotides read TGCGCCAGCAAGGTGTCAGGGGCAACCTACGAGCAGTACTTC. Translation: CASKVSGATYEQYF.

This chain connects TRBV7-9 to TRBJ1-1; 7 nucleotides agree with TRBD1. Looked up from germline, CDR1 is SEHNR and CDR2 is FQNEAQ (reference sequence). Germline trimming cut 5 bases from V and 8 bases from J; bases unmatched to any gene: 5. The CDR3 totals 12 residues. CDR3 in DNA: TGTGCCAGCAGCGCGCCGGACAGGGAAGCTTTCTTT. This encodes CASSAPDREAFF.

The genes are TRBV5-1 and TRBJ1-1; no clear D gene. This CDR3 spans 15 amino acids. Germline values: CDR1 SGHRS, CDR2 YFSETQ. Trimming cost V 0 bases and J 1 base, with 10 bases left between them. The CDR3 protein is CASSLVRGENTEAFF. In DNA, the CDR3 is TGCGCCAGCAGCTTGGTACGGGGAGAGAACACTGAAGCTTTCTTT.

The chain couples TRBV29-1 to TRBJ1-1; 8 nucleotides align to TRBD1. Germline-derived CDR1 and CDR2 are SQVTM and ANQGSEA. Trimming at V came to 6 bases and at J to 3 bases, leaving 9 bases not matched to a gene. This CDR3 has 14 amino acids. This CDR3 is CSVCLGQVHTEAFF. CDR3 nucleotides: TGCAGCGTGTGCTTGGGACAGGTGCACACTGAAGCTTTCTTT.

Only a few counts were recorded for this clone. The same CDR3 arises from other DNA sequences in this sample as well. The chain employs TRBV4-3 and TRBJ1-2; 7 bases agree with TRBD1. Losses at the gene ends were 0 bases for V and 8 bases for J; bases not matched to a gene: 3. CDR1 LGHNA and CDR2 YSLEER come from the germline V gene. The CDR3 is made up of 13 amino acids. The CDR3 region has the DNA TGCGCCAGCAGCCAAGACAGGGGGGTAGGCTACACCTTC. It translates to CASSQDRGVGYTF.

With respect to this clone: The junction departs from the called germline gene at one end, perhaps through a read error. This chain uses TRBV12-5 with TRBJ2-6; no reliable D call. The CDR3 has 14 amino acids. Germline V CDR1 and CDR2: LGHNT, FRNRAP. CDR3 coding DNA: TGTGGTAGTGCCCAGTCCTCTGGGGCCAACGTCCTGACTTTC. Its translation: CGSAQSSGANVLTF. Complete variable domain (other parts from reference TRBV12-5 and TRBJ2-6): DARVTQTPRHKVTEMGQEVTMRCQPILGHNTVFWYRQTMMQGLELLAYFRNRAPLDDSGMPKDRFSAEMPDATLATLKIQPSEPRDSAVYFCGSAQSSGANVLTFGAGSRLTVL.

The chain's CDR3 is CASSLPTGELFF. In nucleotides, the CDR3 is TGTGCCAGCAGCTTGCCCACCGGGGAGCTGTTTTTT. The chain recombines TRBV7-8 with TRBJ2-2; D is uncertain. Germline V CDR1 and CDR2: SGHVS, FQNEAQ. CDR3 length: 12 residues. V lost 3 bases and J lost 4, with 3 bases in between. The full variable domain, completed using reference TRBV7-8 and TRBJ2-2, is GAGVSQSPRYKVAKRGQDVALRCDPISGHVSLFWYQQALGQGPEFLTYFQNEAQLDKSGLPSDRFFAERPEGSVSTLKIQRTQQEDSAVYLCASSLPTGELFFGEGSRLTVL.

The rearrangement joins TRBV5-6 to TRBJ2-6; the D gene is possibly TRBD1 (6 bases). Trimming pared 3 bases from V and 0 bases from J, leaving 7 bases between. Germline CDR1 SGHDT, CDR2 YYEEEE. This CDR3 has 15 residues. CDR3 DNA: TGTGCCAGCAGCTCGACAGGCTCTGGGGCCAACGTCCTGACTTTC. Encoded protein: CASSSTGSGANVLTF.

V and J are TRBV7-2 and TRBJ2-1, with D possibly matching TRBD1 (7 bases). With 4 bases removed from V and 7 bases from J, the gap between germline ends came to 17 bases. This CDR3 contains 15 residues. Per the germline V gene, CDR1 is SGHTA and CDR2 is FQGNSA. The CDR3 here is CASSSRQGGGNEQFF. Here the CDR3 DNA reads TGTGCCAGCAGCTCCCGACAGGGAGGTGGGAATGAGCAGTTCTTC.

V usage is TRBV4-1 and J usage is TRBJ1-1; 8 nucleotides agree with TRBD1. Germline values: CDR1 MGHRA, CDR2 YSYEKL. This CDR3 comprises 16 residues. V lost 0 bases to trimming and J lost 4 bases; unmatched junction nucleotides: 7. Here the CDR3 reads CASSQEGGQGATEAFF. The CDR3 DNA reads TGCGCCAGCAGCCAAGAGGGGGGGCAGGGGGCCACTGAAGCTTTCTTT.

In DNA form, the CDR3 reads TGTGCCAGCAGTCCCCTAACGCAGGGGGCAGGAAAACTGTTTTTT. It codes for CASSPLTQGAGKLFF. The J gene is TRBJ1-4, the V gene TRBV2; 8 bases match TRBD1. J lost 10 bases, V lost 5 bases, and 12 bases had no gene match. Looked up from germline, CDR1 is SNHLY and CDR2 is FYNNEI. The CDR3 covers 15 residues.

In this sample, this clone turned up a few times. V usage is TRBV9 and J usage is TRBJ1-4; no clear D. Trimming removed 3 bases from V and 8 bases from J, with 17 bases in between. CDR1 and CDR2 from the germline V gene are SGDLS and YYNGEE. CDR3 size: 15 residues. CDR3 amino acids: CASSALDSHFEKLFF. In DNA, the CDR3 is TGTGCCAGCAGCGCCCTAGATTCACATTTCGAAAAACTGTTTTTT.

The chain joins TRBV19 to TRBJ1-3; 7 positions agree with TRBD1. Unmatched junction bases numbered 6, after V lost 5 bases and J lost 5 bases. Germline V gene lookup returns CDR1 LNHDA and CDR2 SQIVND (reference sequence). This CDR3 contains 14 residues. The CDR3 loop reads CASSSDRDRNTIYF. The CDR3 DNA follows: TGTGCCAGTAGTTCCGACAGGGACCGAAACACCATATATTTT.

V and J are TRBV18 and TRBJ2-1; the match to TRBD1 covers 9 bases. Looked up from germline, CDR1 is KGHSH and CDR2 is LQKENI. V shed 5 bases and J 8 bases; nucleotides not matched to a gene: 13. CDR3 length: 16 amino acids. CDR3 amino acids: CASSSRTGGAFYEQFF. DNA for the CDR3: TGTGCCAGCTCATCCCGCACAGGGGGCGCTTTTTATGAGCAGTTCTTC.

V and J are TRBV7-9 and TRBJ1-2, with D maybe TRBD1 (6 bases). The V gene lost 5 bases and the J gene lost 4 bases, with 14 bases spanning the gap. The germline CDR1 and CDR2 sequences are SEHNR and FQNEAQ (reference sequence). The CDR3 consists of 14 residues. The CDR3 sequence is CASSGTGTFYGYTF. CDR3 nucleotides: TGTGCCAGCAGCGGTACAGGGACTTTCTATGGCTACACCTTC.